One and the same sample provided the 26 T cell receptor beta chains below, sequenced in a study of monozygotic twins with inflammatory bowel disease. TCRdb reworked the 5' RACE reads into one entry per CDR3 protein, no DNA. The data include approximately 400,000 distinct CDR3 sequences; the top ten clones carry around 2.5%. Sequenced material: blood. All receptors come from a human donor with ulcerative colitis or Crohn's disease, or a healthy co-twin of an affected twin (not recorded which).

CDR3 loop: CASRSGTGGYTF. The rearrangement joins TRBV12-3 or TRBV12-4 to TRBJ1-2; checking the TCRdb D call of TRBD1 is not possible without DNA. The CDR3 has 12 residues.

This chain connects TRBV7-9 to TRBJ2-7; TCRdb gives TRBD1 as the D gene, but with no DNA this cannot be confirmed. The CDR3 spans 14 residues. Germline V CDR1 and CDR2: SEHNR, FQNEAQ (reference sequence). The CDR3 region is CASSSGDKIYEQYF.

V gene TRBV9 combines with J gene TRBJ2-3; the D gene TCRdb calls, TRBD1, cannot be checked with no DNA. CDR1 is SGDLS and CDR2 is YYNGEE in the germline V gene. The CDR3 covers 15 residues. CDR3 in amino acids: CASSDRDRDTDTQYF.

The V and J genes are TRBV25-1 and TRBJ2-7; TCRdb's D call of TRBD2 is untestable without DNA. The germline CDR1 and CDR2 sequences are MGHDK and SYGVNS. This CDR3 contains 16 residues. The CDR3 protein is CASSELGGASGYEQYF.

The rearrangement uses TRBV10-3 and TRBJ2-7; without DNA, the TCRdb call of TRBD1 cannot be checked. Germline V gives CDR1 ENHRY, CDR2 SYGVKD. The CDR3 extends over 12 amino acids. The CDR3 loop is CAAGGFSYEQYF.

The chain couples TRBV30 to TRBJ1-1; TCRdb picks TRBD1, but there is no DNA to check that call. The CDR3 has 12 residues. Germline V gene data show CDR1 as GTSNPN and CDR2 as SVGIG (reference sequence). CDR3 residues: CAWSGGAEEAFF. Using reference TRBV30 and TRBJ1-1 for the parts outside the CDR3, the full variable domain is SQTIHQWPATLVQPVGSPLSLECTVEGTSNPNLYWYRQAAGRGLQLLFYSVGIGQISSEVPQNLSASRPQDRQFILSSKKLLLSDSGFYLCAWSGGAEEAFFGQGTRLTVV.

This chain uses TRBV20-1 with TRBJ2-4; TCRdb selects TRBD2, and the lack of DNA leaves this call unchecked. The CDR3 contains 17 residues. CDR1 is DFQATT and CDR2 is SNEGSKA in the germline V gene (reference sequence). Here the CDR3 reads CSARDNSGRWVKNIQYF.

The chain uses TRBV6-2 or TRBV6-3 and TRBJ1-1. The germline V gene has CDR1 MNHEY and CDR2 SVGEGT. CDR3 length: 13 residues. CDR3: CASSYGSYTEAFF.

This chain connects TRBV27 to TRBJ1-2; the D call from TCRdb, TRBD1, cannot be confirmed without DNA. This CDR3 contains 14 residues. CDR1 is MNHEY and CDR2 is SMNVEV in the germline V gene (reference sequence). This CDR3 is CASRGQGGAYGYTF.

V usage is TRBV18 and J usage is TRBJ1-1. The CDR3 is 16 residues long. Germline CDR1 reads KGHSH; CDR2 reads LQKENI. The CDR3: CASSSGQRNTGTEAFF.

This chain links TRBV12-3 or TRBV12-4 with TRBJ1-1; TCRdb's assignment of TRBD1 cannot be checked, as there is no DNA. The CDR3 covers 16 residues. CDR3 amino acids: CASSPGWGERGTEAFF.

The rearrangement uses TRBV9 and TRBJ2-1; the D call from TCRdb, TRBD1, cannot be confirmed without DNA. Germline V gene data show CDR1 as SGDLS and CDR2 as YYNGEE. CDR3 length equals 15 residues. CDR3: CASSVGTGGYNEQFF.

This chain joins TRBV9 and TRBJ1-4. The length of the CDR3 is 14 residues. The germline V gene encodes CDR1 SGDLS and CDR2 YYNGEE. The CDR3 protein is CASSVEVSPEKLFF. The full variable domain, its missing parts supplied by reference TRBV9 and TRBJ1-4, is DSGVTQTPKHLITATGQRVTLRCSPRSGDLSVYWYQQSLDQGLQFLIQYYNGEERAKGNILERFSAQQFPDLHSELNLSSLELGDSALYFCASSVEVSPEKLFFGSGTQLSVL.

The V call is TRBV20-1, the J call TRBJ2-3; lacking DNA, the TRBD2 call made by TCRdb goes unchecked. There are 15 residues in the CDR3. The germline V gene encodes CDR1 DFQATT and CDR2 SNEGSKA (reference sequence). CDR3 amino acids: CSAGRTSGPTDTQYF.

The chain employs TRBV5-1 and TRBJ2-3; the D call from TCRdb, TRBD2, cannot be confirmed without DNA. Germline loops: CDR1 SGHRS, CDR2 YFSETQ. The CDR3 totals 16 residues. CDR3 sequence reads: CASRSGTSGRTDTQYF.

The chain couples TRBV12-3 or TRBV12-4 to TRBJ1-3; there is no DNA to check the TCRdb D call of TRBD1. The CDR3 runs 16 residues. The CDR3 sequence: CASSQPGHLSGNTIYF.

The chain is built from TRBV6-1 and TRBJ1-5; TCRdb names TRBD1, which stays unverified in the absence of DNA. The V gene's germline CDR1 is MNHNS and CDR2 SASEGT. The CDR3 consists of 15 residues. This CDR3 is CASSWGVGGNQPQHF.

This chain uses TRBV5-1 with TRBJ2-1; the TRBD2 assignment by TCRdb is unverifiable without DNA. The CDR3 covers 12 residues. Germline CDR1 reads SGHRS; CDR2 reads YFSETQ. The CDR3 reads CASSSTSNEQFF. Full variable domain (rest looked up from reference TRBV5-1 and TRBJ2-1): KAGVTQTPRYLIKTRGQQVTLSCSPISGHRSVSWYQQTPGQGLQFLFEYFSETQRNKGNFPGRFSGRQFSNSRSEMNVSTLELGDSALYLCASSSTSNEQFFGPGTRLTVL.

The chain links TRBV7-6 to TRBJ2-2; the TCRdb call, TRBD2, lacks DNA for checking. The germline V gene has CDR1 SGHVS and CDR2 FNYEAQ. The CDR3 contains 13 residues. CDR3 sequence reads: CASGGPTTGELFF.

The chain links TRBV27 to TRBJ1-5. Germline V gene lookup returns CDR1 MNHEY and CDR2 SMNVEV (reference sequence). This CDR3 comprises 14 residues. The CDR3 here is CASSFYKGNQPQHF.

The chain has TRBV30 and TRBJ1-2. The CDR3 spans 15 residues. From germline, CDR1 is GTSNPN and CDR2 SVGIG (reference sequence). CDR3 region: CAWSPVGPRWYGYTF.

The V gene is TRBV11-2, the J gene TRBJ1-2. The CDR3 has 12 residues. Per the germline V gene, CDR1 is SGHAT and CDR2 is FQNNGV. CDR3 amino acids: CASSSENWGYTF.

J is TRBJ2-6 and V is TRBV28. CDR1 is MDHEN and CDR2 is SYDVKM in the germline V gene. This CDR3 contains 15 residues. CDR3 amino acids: CASSFSTSGANVLTF.

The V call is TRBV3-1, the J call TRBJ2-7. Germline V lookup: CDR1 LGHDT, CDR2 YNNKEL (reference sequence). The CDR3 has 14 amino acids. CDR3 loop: CASSQEVGSYEQYF.

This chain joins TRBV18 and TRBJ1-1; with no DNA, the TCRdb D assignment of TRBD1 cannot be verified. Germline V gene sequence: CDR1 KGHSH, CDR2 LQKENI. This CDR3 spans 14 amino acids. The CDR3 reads CASSDLRGTSEAFF.

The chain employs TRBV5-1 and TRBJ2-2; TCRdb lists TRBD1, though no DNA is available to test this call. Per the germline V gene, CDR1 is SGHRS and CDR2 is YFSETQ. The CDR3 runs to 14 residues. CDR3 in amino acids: CASSFGQGTGELFF.